This TCR beta chain was captured by sequencing in a study of cytomegalovirus exposure and HLA in healthy donors. 60 Vbeta and 13 Jbeta primers were used in PCR. Profiling relied on immunoSEQ multiplex PCR, and the TCRdb table lists in-frame clones only, not all of them. This sample has around 150,000 clones, with about 9.2% found just once. Germline-derived CDR1 and CDR2 are PRHDT and FYEKMQ (reference sequence). The V segment lost 4 bases and the J segment 2 bases; nucleotides outside the gene matches: 6. This CDR3 spans 16 amino acids. Sequencing used PBMCs. This chain joins TRBV13 and TRBJ2-5, with 11 bases matching TRBD2. The TCR sequence derives from a woman between 40 and 55 years old in good health and CMV-seropositive. The DNA of the CDR3 is TGTGCCAGCAGCTCTAAACTAGCGGGGGATCAAGAGACCCAGTACTTC. This translates into CASSSKLAGDQETQYF.